What follows describes a single TCR beta chain. This sample is drawn from a study of blood T cell repertoires in COVID-19. Study-wide background: The origin of the acute and convalescent COVID-19 samples was the United States, Italy and Spain. PBMCs, B-cell-depleted T cells, or T cells provided the cDNA or gDNA that made up the material.

CDR1 and CDR2 from the germline V gene are MNHEY and SMNVEV (reference sequence). Trimming pared 2 bases from V and 10 bases from J, leaving 12 bases between. The CDR3 contains 13 residues. Data came from immunoSEQ multiplex PCR; TCRdb stores just in-frame clones and leaves some out. The sample consists of under 200,000 clones, 75% to 85% of them appearing once. The chain recombines TRBV27 with TRBJ2-1; D gene unclear. This TCR was sampled from a human donor in a cohort sampled during active COVID-19. Sequenced sample: peripheral blood. Here the CDR3 DNA reads TGTGCCAGCAGTTTACAGGAACGAATGGAGCAGTTCTTC. Its translation: CASSLQERMEQFF.